This TCR beta chain was profiled in a study of regulatory T cells in long-lasting Graves disease. The J segment lost 2 bases and the V segment lost 3 bases, leaving 4 bases of the junction unmatched. Per the germline V gene, CDR1 is DFQATT and CDR2 is SNEGSKA (reference sequence). The CDR3 has 13 amino acids. Time point: newly diagnosed GD, antithyroid drugs for less than 3 months. PBMC-extracted RNA yielded the TCR library. In Xi'an, China, an endocrinology department was the source of patients. General study results and limits: Segments TRBV28, TRBJ1-2 and TRBJ2-5 showed preferential usage in persistent disease. A greater number of public clonotypes (roughly 2,800) was shared by persistent patients than by new patients (just over 950).

This clonotype appeared many times. Antigen specificity is unknown. Investigators prepared the TCR beta libraries by applying iRepertoire HTBI primers and Arm-PCR of CDR3 regions. TCRdb recomputed calls from the multiplex PCR reads with MiXCR, one row per CDR3 protein. The sample records approximately 490,000 distinct CDR3 sequences, around 15% being singletons. These data were also filed under a second study, of T cells in Graves' hyperthyroidism and ophthalmopathy. That study adds: HTBI primers were employed in a first-round RT-PCR of the TCR CDR3.

The chain links TRBV20-1 to TRBJ2-7; 7 nucleotides align to TRBD1. The sequence was collected from a man in his forties with Graves disease. The source material was peripheral blood mononuclear cells (PBMCs), sampled at new diagnosis, from a patient treated with antithyroid drugs. DNA of the CDR3: TGCAGTGCTAGCCGACAGGGTCCCTACGAGCAGTACTTC. This sequence encodes CSASRQGPYEQYF.